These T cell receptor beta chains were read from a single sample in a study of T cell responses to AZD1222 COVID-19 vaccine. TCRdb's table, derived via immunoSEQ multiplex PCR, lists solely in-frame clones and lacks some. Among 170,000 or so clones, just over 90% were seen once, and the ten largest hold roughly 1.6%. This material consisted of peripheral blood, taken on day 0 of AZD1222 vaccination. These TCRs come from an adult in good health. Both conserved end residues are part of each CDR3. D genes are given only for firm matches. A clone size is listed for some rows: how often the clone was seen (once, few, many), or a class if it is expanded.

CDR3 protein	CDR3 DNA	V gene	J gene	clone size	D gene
CASSPPGLRTEQYF	TGTGCCAGCAGCCCACCGGGACTAAGGACCGAGCAGTACTTC	TRBV7-2	TRBJ2-7	-	TRBD2
CASSLLAAMNTGELFF	TGTGCCAGCAGTTTGTTAGCGGCGATGAACACCGGGGAGCTGTTTTTT	TRBV28	TRBJ2-2	-	-
CASSLGPGVFNSPLHF	TGTGCCAGCAGCTTAGGCCCCGGGGTTTTCAATTCACCCCTCCACTTT	TRBV13	TRBJ1-6	-	-
CASSLQATEAFF	TGTGCCAGCAGTTTACAGGCCACTGAAGCTTTCTTT	TRBV28	TRBJ1-1	-	-
CASSPPGGQPQHF	TGTGCCAGCAGCCCCCCGGGAGGTCAGCCCCAGCATTTT	TRBV7-9	TRBJ1-5	once	-
CSVPFTSGGYTDTQYF	TGCAGCGTTCCCTTTACTAGCGGGGGGTACACAGATACGCAGTATTTT	TRBV29-1	TRBJ2-3	-	TRBD2
CASSQNSNQPQHF	TGTGCCAGCAGCCAGAATAGCAATCAGCCCCAGCATTTT	TRBV4-2	TRBJ1-5	-	-
CASSLGTGNADTQYF	TGTGCCAGCAGCCTAGGGACAGGGAATGCAGATACGCAGTATTTT	TRBV5-5	TRBJ2-3	-	TRBD1
CASSLEQGAQETQYF	TGTGCCAGCAGCTTGGAACAGGGGGCACAAGAGACCCAGTACTTC	TRBV5-4	TRBJ2-5	-	TRBD1
CASSLRGTGNTEAFF	TGTGCCAGCAGCTTGAGGGGGACAGGCAACACTGAAGCTTTCTTT	TRBV5-8	TRBJ1-1	once	TRBD1
CASRGGQGRGTEAFF	TGTGCCAGCAGGGGGGGACAGGGTCGGGGCACTGAAGCTTTCTTT	TRBV27	TRBJ1-1	once	TRBD1
CASSRGQAGNTIYF	TGTGCCAGCTCACGCGGACAGGCTGGAAACACCATATATTTT	TRBV18	TRBJ1-3	-	TRBD1
CASSEGRASDTQYF	TGTGCCAGCAGTGAAGGAAGGGCATCGGATACGCAGTATTTT	TRBV6-1	TRBJ2-3	-	-
CASSLGGTAPLHF	TGTGCCAGCAGCTTAGGAGGGACGGCACCCCTCCACTTT	TRBV7-9	TRBJ1-6	-	-
CASSPPSGQGSGYTF	TGTGCCAGCAGTCCGCCATCGGGACAGGGAAGTGGCTACACCTTC	TRBV6-5	TRBJ1-2	few	TRBD1
CASSLGGSEETQYF	TGCGCCAGCAGCTTGGGAGGGTCTGAAGAGACCCAGTACTTC	TRBV5-1	TRBJ2-5	-	-
CASSQGVDRGRTEAFF	TGTGCCAGCAGCCAGGGGGTGGACAGGGGGCGGACTGAAGCTTTCTTT	TRBV3-1/TRBV3-2	TRBJ1-1	-	TRBD1
CASKAGQGSDTQYF	TGCGCCAGCAAAGCGGGACAGGGGTCAGATACGCAGTATTTT	TRBV5-1	TRBJ2-3	-	TRBD1
CASSLGGYSGNTIYF	TGTGCCAGCAGCTTAGGAGGTTACTCTGGAAACACCATATATTTT	TRBV11-2	TRBJ1-3	-	-
CASSYEGPWAPEAFF	TGTGCCAGCAGCTATGAAGGGCCCTGGGCCCCTGAAGCTTTCTTT	TRBV7-9	TRBJ1-1	-	-
CATSSGDSVGNSPLHF	TGTGCCACCAGCAGCGGGGATTCGGTGGGTAATTCACCCCTCCACTTT	TRBV15	TRBJ1-6	-	-
CSVFGEGSQYF	-	TRBV29-1	TRBJ2-3	-	-
CASSTAGTGIHQPQHF	TGTGCCAGTAGTACGGCCGGGACAGGGATTCATCAGCCCCAGCATTTT	TRBV19	TRBJ1-5	-	TRBD1